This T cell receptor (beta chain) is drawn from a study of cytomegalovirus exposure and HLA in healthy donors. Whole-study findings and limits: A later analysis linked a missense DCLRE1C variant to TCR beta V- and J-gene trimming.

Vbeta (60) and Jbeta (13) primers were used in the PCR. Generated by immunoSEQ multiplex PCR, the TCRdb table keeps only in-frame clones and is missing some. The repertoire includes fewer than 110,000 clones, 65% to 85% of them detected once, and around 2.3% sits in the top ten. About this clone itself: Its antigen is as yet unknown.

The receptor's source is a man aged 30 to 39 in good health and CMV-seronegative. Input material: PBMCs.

CDR3 protein: CASKLEAGGINEQYF. The CDR3 DNA reads TGTGCCAGCAAATTGGAAGCGGGAGGCATCAACGAGCAGTACTTC. The chain has TRBV6-1 and TRBJ2-7, with 9 bases fitting TRBD2. In germline, CDR1 is MNHNS, CDR2 SASEGT. The CDR3 has 15 residues. V shed 7 bases and J 5 bases; nucleotides not matched to a gene: 12.